This TCR beta chain was documented in a study of blood T cell repertoires in COVID-19. Looking at the study overall: Acute-phase and convalescent COVID-19 samples originated in the United States, Italy and Spain. Sources were T cells, B-cell-depleted T cells, or PBMCs; the material itself was cDNA or gDNA.

A few counts support this clone. The V gene lost 5 bases and the J gene lost 0 bases, with 14 bases spanning the gap. The CDR3 loop spans 16 amino acids. Per germline, CDR1 SGHVS and CDR2 FQNEAQ. In the source study's methods: Quantification of nucleated cells was approximated via reference gene primer amplification. Produced via immunoSEQ multiplex PCR; TCRdb's table is partial and in-frame only. The V and J calls and clone size were taken over from that table, and D and trimming were inferred from the DNA. The repertoire holds over 90,000 clones, with about 83% as singletons. The source material was peripheral blood. This clonotype was obtained from a man between 40 and 49 years old with active or convalescent COVID-19. This sequence joins TRBV7-8 and TRBJ1-5; tentative D call: TRBD1 (5 bases). CDR3 DNA sequence: TGTGCCAGCAGCCCAAGACAGTCTAATAGCAATCAGCCCCAGCATTTT. Its protein is CASSPRQSNSNQPQHF.